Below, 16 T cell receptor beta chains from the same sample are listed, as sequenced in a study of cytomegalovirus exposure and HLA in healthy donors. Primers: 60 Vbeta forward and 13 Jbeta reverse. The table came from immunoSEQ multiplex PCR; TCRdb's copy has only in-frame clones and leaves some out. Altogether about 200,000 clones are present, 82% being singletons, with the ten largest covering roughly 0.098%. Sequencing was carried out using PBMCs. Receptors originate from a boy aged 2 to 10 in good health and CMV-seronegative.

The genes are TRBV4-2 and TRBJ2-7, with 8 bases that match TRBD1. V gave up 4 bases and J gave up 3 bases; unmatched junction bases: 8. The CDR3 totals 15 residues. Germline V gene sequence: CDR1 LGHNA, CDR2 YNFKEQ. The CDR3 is CASSPAVDRDYEQYF. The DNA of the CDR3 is TGTGCCAGCAGCCCGGCGGTGGACAGGGACTACGAGCAGTACTTC.

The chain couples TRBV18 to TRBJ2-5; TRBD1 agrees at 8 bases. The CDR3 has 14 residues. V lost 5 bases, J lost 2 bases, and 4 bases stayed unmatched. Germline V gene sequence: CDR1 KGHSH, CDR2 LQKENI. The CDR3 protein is CASSSGTGQETQYF. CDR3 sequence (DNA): TGTGCCAGCTCATCCGGGACAGGACAAGAGACCCAGTACTTC.

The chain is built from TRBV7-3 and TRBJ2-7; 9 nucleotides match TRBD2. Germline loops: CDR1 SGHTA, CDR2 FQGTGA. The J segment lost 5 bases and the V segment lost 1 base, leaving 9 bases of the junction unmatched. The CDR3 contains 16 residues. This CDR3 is CASSLSPAGGLNEQYF. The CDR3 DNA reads TGTGCCAGCAGCTTAAGTCCGGCGGGGGGGTTGAACGAGCAGTACTTC. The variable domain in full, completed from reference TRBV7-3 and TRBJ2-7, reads GAGVSQTPSNKVTEKGKYVELRCDPISGHTALYWYRQSLGQGPEFLIYFQGTGAADDSGLPNDRFFAVRPEGSVSTLKIQRTERGDSAVYLCASSLSPAGGLNEQYFGPGTRLTVT.

CDR3 region: CASSYLGELFF. In DNA form, the CDR3 reads TGTGCCAGCAGTTATCTCGGAGAACTGTTTTTT. V usage is TRBV6-5 and J usage is TRBJ1-4; D gene unclear. Germline V gene data show CDR1 as MNHEY and CDR2 as SVGAGI. Between the trimmed V and J ends, which lost 3 bases and 12 bases, there was a span of 8 bases. The CDR3 is 11 residues long.

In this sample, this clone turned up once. The CDR3 here is CASSLGNNGVYGYTF. Written as DNA, the CDR3 is TGCGCCAGCAGCTTGGGCAATAACGGTGTCTATGGCTACACCTTC. This chain uses TRBV5-1 with TRBJ1-2; D gene ambiguous. CDR1 is SGHRS and CDR2 is YFSETQ in the germline V gene. V was pared by 0 bases and J by 4 bases, with 13 bases between. This CDR3 has 15 amino acids.

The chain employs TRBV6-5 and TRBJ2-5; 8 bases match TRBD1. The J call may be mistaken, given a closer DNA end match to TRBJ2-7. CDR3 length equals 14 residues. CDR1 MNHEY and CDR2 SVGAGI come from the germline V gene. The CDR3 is CASSAWTGSYEQYF. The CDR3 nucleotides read TGTGCCAGCAGTGCCTGGACAGGGTCCTACGAGCAGTACTTC.

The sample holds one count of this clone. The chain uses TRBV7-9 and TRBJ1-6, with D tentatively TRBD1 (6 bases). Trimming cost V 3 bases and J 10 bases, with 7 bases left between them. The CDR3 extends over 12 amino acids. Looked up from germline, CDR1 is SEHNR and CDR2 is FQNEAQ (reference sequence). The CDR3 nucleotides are TGTGCCAGCAGCTTCAGGGGATCACCCCTCCACTTT. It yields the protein CASSFRGSPLHF. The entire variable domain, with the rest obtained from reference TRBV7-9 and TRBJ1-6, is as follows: DTGVSQNPRHKITKRGQNVTFRCDPISEHNRLYWYRQTLGQGPEFLTYFQNEAQLEKSRLLSDRFSAERPKGSFSTLEIQRTEQGDSAMYLCASSFRGSPLHFGNGTRLTVT.

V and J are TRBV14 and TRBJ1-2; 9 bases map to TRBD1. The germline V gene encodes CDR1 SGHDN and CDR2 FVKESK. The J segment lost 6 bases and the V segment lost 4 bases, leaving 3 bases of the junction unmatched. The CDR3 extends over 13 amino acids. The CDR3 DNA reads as TGTGCCAGCAGCCCAGACAGGGGGAATGGCTACACCTTC. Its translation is CASSPDRGNGYTF.

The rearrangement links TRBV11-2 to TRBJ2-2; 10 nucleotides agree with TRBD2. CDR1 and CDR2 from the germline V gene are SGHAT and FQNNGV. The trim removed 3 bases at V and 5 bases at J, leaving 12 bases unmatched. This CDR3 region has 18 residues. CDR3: CASSFGRSGGAETGELFF. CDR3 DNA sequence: TGTGCCAGCAGCTTCGGGAGAAGCGGGGGGGCCGAAACCGGGGAGCTGTTTTTT.

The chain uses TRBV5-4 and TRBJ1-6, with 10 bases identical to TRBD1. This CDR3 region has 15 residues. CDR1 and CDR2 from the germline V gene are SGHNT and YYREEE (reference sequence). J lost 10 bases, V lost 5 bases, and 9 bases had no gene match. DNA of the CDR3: TGTGCCAGCAGTCCCGGGACAGGGGCCGGGTCACCCCTCCACTTT. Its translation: CASSPGTGAGSPLHF.

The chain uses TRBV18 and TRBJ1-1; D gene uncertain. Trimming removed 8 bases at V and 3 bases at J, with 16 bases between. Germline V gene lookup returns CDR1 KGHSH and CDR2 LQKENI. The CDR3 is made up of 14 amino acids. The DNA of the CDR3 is TGTGCCAGCACCTTCTCGGGGTGGGACACTGAAGCTTTCTTT. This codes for CASTFSGWDTEAFF.

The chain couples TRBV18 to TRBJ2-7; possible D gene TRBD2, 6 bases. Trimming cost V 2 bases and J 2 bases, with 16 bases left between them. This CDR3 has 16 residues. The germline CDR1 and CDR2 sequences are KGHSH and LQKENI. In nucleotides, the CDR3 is TGTGCCAGCTCACCAATTGGGTCCGGGGGACCCTACGAGCAGTACTTC. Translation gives CASSPIGSGGPYEQYF.

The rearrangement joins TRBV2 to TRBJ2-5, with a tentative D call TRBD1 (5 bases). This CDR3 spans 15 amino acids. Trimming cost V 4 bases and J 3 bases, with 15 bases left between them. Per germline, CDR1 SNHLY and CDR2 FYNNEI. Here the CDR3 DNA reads TGTGCCAGCAGTGGGAGAAGTCAGGGAAAAGAGACCCAGTACTTC. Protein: CASSGRSQGKETQYF.

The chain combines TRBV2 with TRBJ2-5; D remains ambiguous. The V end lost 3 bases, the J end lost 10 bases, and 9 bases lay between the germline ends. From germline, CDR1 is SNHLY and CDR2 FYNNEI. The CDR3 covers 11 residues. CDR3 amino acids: CASSENTDQYF. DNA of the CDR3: TGTGCCAGCAGTGAGAATACAGACCAGTACTTC.

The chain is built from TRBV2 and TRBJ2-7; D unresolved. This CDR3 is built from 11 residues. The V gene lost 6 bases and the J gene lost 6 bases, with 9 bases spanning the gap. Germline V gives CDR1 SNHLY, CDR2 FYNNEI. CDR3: CASRRSGEQYF. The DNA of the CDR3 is TGTGCCAGCAGGAGATCTGGCGAGCAGTACTTC.

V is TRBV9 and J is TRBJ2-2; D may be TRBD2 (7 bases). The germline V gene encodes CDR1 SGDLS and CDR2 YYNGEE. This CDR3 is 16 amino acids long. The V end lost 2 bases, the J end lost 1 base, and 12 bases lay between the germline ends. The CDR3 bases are TGTGCCAGCAGCGTCTTAGGGGGGGGGAACACCGGGGAGCTGTTTTTT. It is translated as CASSVLGGGNTGELFF.